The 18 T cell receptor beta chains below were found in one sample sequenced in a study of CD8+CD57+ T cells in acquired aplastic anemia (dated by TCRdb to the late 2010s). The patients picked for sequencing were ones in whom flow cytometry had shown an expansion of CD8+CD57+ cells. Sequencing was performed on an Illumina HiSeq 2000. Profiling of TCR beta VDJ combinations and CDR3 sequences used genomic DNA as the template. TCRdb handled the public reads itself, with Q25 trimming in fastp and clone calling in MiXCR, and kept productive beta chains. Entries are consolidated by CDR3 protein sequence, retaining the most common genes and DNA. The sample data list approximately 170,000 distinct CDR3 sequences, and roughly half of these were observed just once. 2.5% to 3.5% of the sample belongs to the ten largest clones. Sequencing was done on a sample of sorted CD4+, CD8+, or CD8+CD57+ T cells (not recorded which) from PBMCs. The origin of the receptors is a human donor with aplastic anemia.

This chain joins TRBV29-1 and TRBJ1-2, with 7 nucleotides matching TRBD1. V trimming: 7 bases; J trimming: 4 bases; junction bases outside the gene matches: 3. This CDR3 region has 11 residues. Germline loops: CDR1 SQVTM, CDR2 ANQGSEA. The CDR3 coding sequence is TGCAGCGCTAGGGACAGCTATGGCTACACCTTC. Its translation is CSARDSYGYTF.

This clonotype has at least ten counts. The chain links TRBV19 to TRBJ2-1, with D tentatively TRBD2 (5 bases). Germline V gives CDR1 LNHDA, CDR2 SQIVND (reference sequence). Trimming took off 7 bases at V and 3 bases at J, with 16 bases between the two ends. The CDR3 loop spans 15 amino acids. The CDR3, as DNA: TGTGCCAGTACGGGCCCAGGTGGGAGCTACAATGAGCAGTTCTTC. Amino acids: CASTGPGGSYNEQFF.

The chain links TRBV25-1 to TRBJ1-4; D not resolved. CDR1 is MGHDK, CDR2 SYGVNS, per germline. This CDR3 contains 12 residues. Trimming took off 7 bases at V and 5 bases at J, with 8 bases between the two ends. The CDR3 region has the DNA TGTGCCAGCACCTCGCCAAATGAAAAACTGTTTTTT. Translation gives CASTSPNEKLFF. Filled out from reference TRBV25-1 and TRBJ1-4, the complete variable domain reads EADIYQTPRYLVIGTGKKITLECSQTMGHDKMYWYQQDPGMELHLIHYSYGVNSTEKGDLSSESTVSRIRTEHFPLTLESARPSHTSQYLCASTSPNEKLFFGSGTQLSVL.

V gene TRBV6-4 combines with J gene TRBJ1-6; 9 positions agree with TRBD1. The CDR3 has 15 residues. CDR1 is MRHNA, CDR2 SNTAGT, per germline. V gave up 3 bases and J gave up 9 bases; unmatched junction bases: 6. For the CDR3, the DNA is TGTGCCAGCAGTGAAGGGGACAGGGATGGTTCACCCCTCCACTTT. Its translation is CASSEGDRDGSPLHF.

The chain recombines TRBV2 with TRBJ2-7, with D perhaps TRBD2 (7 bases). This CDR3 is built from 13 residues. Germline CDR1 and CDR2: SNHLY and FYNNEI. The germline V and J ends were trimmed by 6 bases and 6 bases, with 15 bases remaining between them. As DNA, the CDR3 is TGTGCCAGCAGAACAGGGAGGGTATGCGAGCAGTACGTC. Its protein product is CASRTGRVCEQYV.

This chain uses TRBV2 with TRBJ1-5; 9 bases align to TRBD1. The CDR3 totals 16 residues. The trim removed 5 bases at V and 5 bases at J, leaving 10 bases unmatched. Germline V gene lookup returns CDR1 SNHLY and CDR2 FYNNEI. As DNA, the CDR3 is TGTGCCAGCAGTTTTCCGGGACAGGGTTCTGATCAGCCCCAGCATTTT. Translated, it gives CASSFPGQGSDQPQHF.

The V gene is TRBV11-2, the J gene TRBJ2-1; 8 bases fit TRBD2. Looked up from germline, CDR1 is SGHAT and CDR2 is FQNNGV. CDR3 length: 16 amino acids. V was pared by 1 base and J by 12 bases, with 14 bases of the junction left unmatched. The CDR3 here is CASSLGGSGTPYRQFF. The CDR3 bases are TGTGCCAGCAGCTTAGGTGGTAGCGGGACTCCCTATAGGCAGTTCTTC.

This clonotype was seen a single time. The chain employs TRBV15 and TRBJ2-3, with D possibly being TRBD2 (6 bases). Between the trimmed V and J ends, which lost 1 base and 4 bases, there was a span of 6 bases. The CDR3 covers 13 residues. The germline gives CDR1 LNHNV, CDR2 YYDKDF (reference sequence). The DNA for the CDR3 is TGTGCCACCAGCAGAGCGGGGGCAGATACGCAGTATTTT. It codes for CATSRAGADTQYF. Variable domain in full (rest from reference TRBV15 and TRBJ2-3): DAMVIQNPRYQVTQFGKPVTLSCSQTLNHNVMYWYQQKSSQAPKLLFHYYDKDFNNEADTPDNFQSRRPNTSFCFLDIRSPGLGDTAMYLCATSRAGADTQYFGPGTRLTVL.

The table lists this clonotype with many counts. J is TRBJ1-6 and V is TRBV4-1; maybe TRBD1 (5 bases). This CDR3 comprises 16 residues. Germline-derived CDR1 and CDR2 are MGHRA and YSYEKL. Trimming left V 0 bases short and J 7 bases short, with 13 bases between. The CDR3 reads CASSQEVGGDNSPLHF. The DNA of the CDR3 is TGCGCCAGCAGCCAAGAAGTCGGGGGAGACAATTCACCCCTCCACTTT.

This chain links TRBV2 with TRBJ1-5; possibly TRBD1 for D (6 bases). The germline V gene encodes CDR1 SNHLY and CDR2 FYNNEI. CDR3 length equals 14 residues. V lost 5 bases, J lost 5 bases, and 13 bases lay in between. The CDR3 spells CASSKRGRDQPQHF. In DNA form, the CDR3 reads TGTGCCAGCAGTAAAAGGGGGAGAGATCAGCCCCAGCATTTT.

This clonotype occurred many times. The DNA for the CDR3 is TGCAGTGCTAGCCGGACTAGCGGGAGGGCCGTCAACAATGAGCAGTTCTTC. Amino acid sequence: CSASRTSGRAVNNEQFF. V and J are TRBV20-1 and TRBJ2-1; 15 positions agree with TRBD2. Trimming cost V 3 bases and J 5 bases; bases outside gene matches: 8. Germline-derived CDR1 and CDR2 are DFQATT and SNEGSKA (reference sequence). The CDR3 length is 17 residues.

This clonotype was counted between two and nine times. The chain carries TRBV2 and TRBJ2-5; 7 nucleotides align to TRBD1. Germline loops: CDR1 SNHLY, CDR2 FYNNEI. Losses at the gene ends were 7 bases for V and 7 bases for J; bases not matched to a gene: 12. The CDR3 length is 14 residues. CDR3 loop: CASTQGTARGTQYF. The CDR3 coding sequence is TGTGCCAGCACCCAAGGGACAGCCCGCGGGACCCAGTACTTC.

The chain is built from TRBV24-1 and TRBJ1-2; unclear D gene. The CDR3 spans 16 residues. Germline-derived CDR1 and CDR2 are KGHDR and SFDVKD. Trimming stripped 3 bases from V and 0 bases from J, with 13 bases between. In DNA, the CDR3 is TGTGCCACCAGTGATCTTCGAACAGTCACTAACTATGGCTACACCTTC. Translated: CATSDLRTVTNYGYTF.

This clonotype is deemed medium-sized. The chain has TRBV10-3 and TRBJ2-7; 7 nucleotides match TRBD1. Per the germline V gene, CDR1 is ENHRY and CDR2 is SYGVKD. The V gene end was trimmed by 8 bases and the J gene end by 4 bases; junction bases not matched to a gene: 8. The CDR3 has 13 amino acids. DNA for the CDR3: TGTGCCATCCTTAGGGGGCGCGGGTACGAGCAGTACGTC. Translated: CAILRGRGYEQYV.

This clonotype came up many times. The CDR3 DNA reads as TGTGCCAGCAGTCAGACCGGGAGCTCTGGGGCCAACGTCCTGACTTTC. Translating gives CASSQTGSSGANVLTF. The rearrangement joins TRBV6-5 to TRBJ2-6; possibly TRBD2 for D (6 bases). The CDR3 contains 16 residues. Germline CDR1 MNHEY, CDR2 SVGAGI. V dropped 5 bases and J dropped 0 bases, with 11 bases sitting between them.

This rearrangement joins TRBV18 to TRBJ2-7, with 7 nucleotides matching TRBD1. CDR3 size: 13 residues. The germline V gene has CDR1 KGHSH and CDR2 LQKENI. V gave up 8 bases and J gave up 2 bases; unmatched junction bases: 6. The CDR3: CASQGVFAYEQYF. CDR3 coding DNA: TGTGCCAGCCAGGGGGTCTTCGCCTACGAGCAGTACTTC.

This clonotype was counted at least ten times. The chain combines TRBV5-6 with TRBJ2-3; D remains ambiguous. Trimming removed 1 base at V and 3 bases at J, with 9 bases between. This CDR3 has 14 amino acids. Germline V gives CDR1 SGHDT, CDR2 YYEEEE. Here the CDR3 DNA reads TGTGCCAGCAGCTTGAAGAGGCGAACAGATACGCAGTATTTT. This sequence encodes CASSLKRRTDTQYF.

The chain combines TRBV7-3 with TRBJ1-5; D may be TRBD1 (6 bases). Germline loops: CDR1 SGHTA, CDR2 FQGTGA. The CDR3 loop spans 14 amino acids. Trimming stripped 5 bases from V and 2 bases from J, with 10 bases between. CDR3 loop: CASSQRTGNQPQHF. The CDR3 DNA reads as TGTGCCAGCAGCCAGAGGACAGGCAATCAGCCCCAGCATTTT.